This TCR beta chain originates from a study of blood T cell repertoires in COVID-19. Whole-study context: Sites in the United States, Italy and Spain provided acute and convalescent COVID-19 samples. PBMCs, B-cell-depleted T cells, or T cells provided the cDNA or gDNA that made up the material.

The CDR3 sequence is 16 residues long. The ends lost 6 bases at V and 7 bases at J; junction bases unmatched: 7. Germline lookup yields CDR1 MNHEY and CDR2 SMNVEV (reference sequence). Original processing methods: Estimation of nucleated cell counts relied on the amplification of reference gene primers. Assay used: immunoSEQ multiplex PCR; TCRdb lists only in-frame clones, some missing. The V and J calls and clone size were taken over from that table, and D and trimming were inferred from the DNA. Of some 150,000 clones listed, 70% to 90% are singletons. This clonotype originated in a woman aged 60-75 years with acute or convalescent COVID-19. This rearrangement joins TRBV27 to TRBJ1-6; 12 bases match TRBD1. Input material: peripheral blood. The CDR3: CASRDPGQGANSPLHF. CDR3 DNA: TGTGCCAGCAGGGATCCGGGACAGGGGGCCAATTCACCCCTCCACTTT.